Below are 9 T cell receptor beta chains sequenced from a single sample in a study of shared clonotypes between healthy human individuals. Libraries were prepared by immunoSEQ multiplex PCR; TCRdb keeps only in-frame clonotypes and omits some of them. The repertoire consists of approximately 2.5 million clones, with around nine tenths occurring once and the leading ten covering over 0.12%. Sequenced sample: naive CD4+ T cells sorted from blood. Subset described: CD45RA+ positively selected. These receptors were taken from a man aged 18-30 years in good health.

This chain links TRBV4-3 with TRBJ2-3; D is possibly TRBD1 (5 bases). The V end was cut by 0 bases, the J end by 5 bases, with 15 bases between. The length of the CDR3 is 16 residues. CDR1 is LGHNA and CDR2 is YSLEER in the germline V gene. As DNA, the CDR3 is TGCGCCAGCAGCCAAGAAGGGGTCGTGCTGGAAGATACGCAGTATTTT. Protein sequence: CASSQEGVVLEDTQYF.

The chain is built from TRBV7-6 and TRBJ2-5; D ambiguous. The CDR3 covers 12 residues. V lost 1 base and J lost 5, with 5 bases in between. The germline V gene encodes CDR1 SGHVS and CDR2 FNYEAQ. Here the CDR3 DNA reads TGTGCCAGCAGCTTAGTAATGGAGACCCAGTACTTC. Protein product: CASSLVMETQYF. Together with reference TRBV7-6 and TRBJ2-5, the CDR3 gives the full variable domain: GAGVSQSPRYKVTKRGQDVALRCDPISGHVSLYWYRQALGQGPEFLTYFNYEAQQDKSGLPNDRFSAERPEGSISTLTIQRTEQRDSAMYRCASSLVMETQYFGPGTRLLVL.

DNA of the CDR3: TGTGCCAGCAGTCCCACAGGGGTAAGCTCCTACAATGAGCAGTTCTTC. Translating it yields CASSPTGVSSYNEQFF. This sequence joins TRBV6-4 and TRBJ2-1, with 7 bases matching TRBD1. CDR1 and CDR2 from the germline V gene are MRHNA and SNTAGT. With V trimmed by 5 bases and J by 0 bases, 7 bases remained unmatched. This CDR3 is 16 amino acids long.

This clone was counted once. The same CDR3 also results from other DNA sequences found in this sample. The chain is built from TRBV5-1 and TRBJ2-3; D is perhaps TRBD1 (5 bases). Germline V CDR1 and CDR2: SGHRS, YFSETQ. Deletions cut 0 bases from V and 2 bases from J, with 7 bases between. The CDR3 covers 14 residues. This chain's CDR3 is CASSLGQFTDTQYF. As DNA, the CDR3 is TGCGCCAGCAGCTTGGGACAGTTCACAGATACGCAGTATTTT. The full variable domain, in which reference TRBV5-1 and TRBJ2-3 provide the parts outside the CDR3, is KAGVTQTPRYLIKTRGQQVTLSCSPISGHRSVSWYQQTPGQGLQFLFEYFSETQRNKGNFPGRFSGRQFSNSRSEMNVSTLELGDSALYLCASSLGQFTDTQYFGPGTRLTVL.

This chain connects TRBV12-5 to TRBJ2-2; D unresolved. The germline V and J ends were trimmed by 1 base and 4 bases, with 7 bases remaining between them. The CDR3 is 14 amino acids. Germline V lookup: CDR1 LGHNT, CDR2 FRNRAP. For the CDR3, the DNA is TGTGCTAGTGGTTTGGGAACCTCCACCGGGGAGCTGTTTTTT. It translates to CASGLGTSTGELFF.

The chain links TRBV5-1 to TRBJ2-5, with 7 bases identical to TRBD1. CDR3 length equals 16 residues. With V trimmed by 0 bases and J by 2 bases, 7 bases remained unmatched. The V gene's germline CDR1 is SGHRS and CDR2 YFSETQ. The CDR3 spells CASSLAGTASQETQYF. The CDR3 region has the DNA TGCGCCAGCAGCTTGGCCGGGACAGCCTCACAAGAGACCCAGTACTTC.

CDR3 sequence: CASAIVRGGNQPQHF. CDR3 coding DNA: TGTGCCAGCGCAATAGTCAGGGGCGGCAATCAGCCCCAGCATTTT. This chain links TRBV6-5 with TRBJ1-5; D is possibly TRBD1 (6 bases). Trimming cost V 8 bases and J 2 bases, with 16 bases left between them. Germline V gene data show CDR1 as MNHEY and CDR2 as SVGAGI. The CDR3 sequence is 15 residues long.

As to this clone: The sample has other DNA sequences that encode this CDR3 too. This sequence joins TRBV5-1 and TRBJ2-5, with D perhaps TRBD1 (6 bases). The V gene lost 4 bases and the J gene lost 2 bases, with 12 bases spanning the gap. CDR3 size: 14 residues. From germline, CDR1 is SGHRS and CDR2 YFSETQ. This chain's CDR3 is CASSPGQMQETQYF. The CDR3 DNA reads TGCGCCAGCAGCCCCGGACAGATGCAAGAGACCCAGTACTTC.

The rearrangement links TRBV7-2 to TRBJ2-3; no clear D. V was cut by 6 bases and J by 0 bases, with 13 bases left in between. The CDR3 length is 15 residues. Looked up from germline, CDR1 is SGHTA and CDR2 is FQGNSA. The CDR3 sequence: CASSIGRPSTDTQYF. The CDR3 bases are TGTGCCAGCAGTATCGGGCGTCCTAGCACAGATACGCAGTATTTT.